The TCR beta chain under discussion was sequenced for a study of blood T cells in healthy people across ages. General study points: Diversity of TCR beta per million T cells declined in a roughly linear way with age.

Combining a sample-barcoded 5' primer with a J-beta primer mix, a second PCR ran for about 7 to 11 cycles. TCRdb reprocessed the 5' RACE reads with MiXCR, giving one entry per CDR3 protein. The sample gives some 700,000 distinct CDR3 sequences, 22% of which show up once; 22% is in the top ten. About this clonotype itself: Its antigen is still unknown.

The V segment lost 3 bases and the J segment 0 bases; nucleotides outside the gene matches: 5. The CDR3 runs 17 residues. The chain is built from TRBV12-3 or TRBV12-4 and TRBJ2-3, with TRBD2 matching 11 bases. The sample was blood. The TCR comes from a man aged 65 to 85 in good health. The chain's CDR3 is CASSLGLADSSTDTQYF. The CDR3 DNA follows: TGTGCCAGCAGTTTGGGACTAGCGGATTCTAGCACAGATACGCAGTATTTT.